One and the same sample provided the 16 T cell receptor beta chains below, sequenced in a study of blood T cell repertoires in COVID-19. Sequencing used immunoSEQ multiplex PCR; TCRdb keeps in-frame clones, though not all of them. The table records some 130,000 clones, around 89% of them present only once. Sequencing was done on a sample of peripheral blood. The receptors shown here come from a man aged 50 to 60 with acute or convalescent COVID-19.

This clone was counted a single time. The chain has TRBV11-2 and TRBJ2-6; TRBD1 matches 7 bases. CDR3 length: 17 amino acids. V lost 5 bases, J lost 4 bases, and 11 bases stayed unmatched. From germline, CDR1 is SGHAT and CDR2 FQNNGV. The CDR3 here is CASSEYKGARGANVLTF. In nucleotides, the CDR3 is TGTGCCAGCAGCGAGTACAAGGGGGCGCGGGGGGCCAACGTCCTGACTTTC.

The chain carries TRBV25-1 and TRBJ1-5; TRBD1 might be the D (5 bases). CDR1 is MGHDK, CDR2 SYGVNS, per germline. V was shortened by 1 base and J by 4 bases, with 11 bases between the two germline ends. The CDR3 length is 15 residues. The CDR3 reads CASSELQQVNQPQHF. CDR3 DNA sequence: TGTGCCAGCAGTGAATTACAACAGGTAAATCAGCCCCAGCATTTT.

This clone showed up just a few times. The V and J genes are TRBV15 and TRBJ2-3; no definite D call. This CDR3 is built from 14 residues. V was trimmed by 3 bases and J by 3 bases, leaving 10 bases between them. Germline CDR1 reads LNHNV; CDR2 reads YYDKDF (reference sequence). The CDR3 DNA reads TGTGCCACCAGCAGTTCCGCGAGGACAGATACGCAGTATTTT. It translates to CATSSSARTDTQYF.

This clone was counted once. The CDR3 reads CASSSTGGANQPQHF. CDR3 coding DNA: TGTGCCAGCAGCTCGACAGGGGGCGCGAATCAGCCCCAGCATTTT. This chain uses TRBV5-5 with TRBJ1-5; 10 nucleotides agree with TRBD1. This CDR3 comprises 15 residues. Germline V gene data show CDR1 as SGHKS and CDR2 as YYEKEE (reference sequence). V shed 3 bases and J 4 bases; nucleotides not matched to a gene: 4.

The chain has TRBV14 and TRBJ1-1; D is perhaps TRBD1 (5 bases). The CDR3 spans 15 residues. CDR1 is SGHDN, CDR2 FVKESK, per germline. V lost 1 base to trimming and J lost 3 bases, with 12 bases between them. For the CDR3, the DNA is TGTGCCAGCAGCCAAGTTCCCCCGGGGGACACTGAAGCTTTCTTT. It translates to CASSQVPPGDTEAFF.

This chain uses TRBV11-2 with TRBJ2-1, with TRBD2 matching over 8 bases. The V and J ends lost 2 bases and 4 bases, in that order; junction bases with no gene match: 4. Germline CDR1 is SGHAT and CDR2 is FQNNGV. The CDR3 is 15 residues long. CDR3 sequence reads: CASSLTGGGYNEQFF. CDR3 nucleotide sequence: TGTGCCAGCAGCTTAACGGGAGGGGGGTACAATGAGCAGTTCTTC.

The chain has TRBV7-2 and TRBJ2-3; possible D gene TRBD1, 6 bases. Germline-derived CDR1 and CDR2 are SGHTA and FQGNSA. The V and J ends lost 2 bases and 6 bases respectively, with 18 bases between them. The CDR3 extends over 16 amino acids. This CDR3 is CASSLRGTPFSDTQYF. CDR3 DNA: TGTGCCAGCAGCTTAAGGGGGACACCGTTCTCGGATACGCAGTATTTT.

The genes are TRBV7-2 and TRBJ2-1, with D perhaps matching TRBD1 (7 bases). The V gene lost 2 bases and the J gene lost 5 bases, with 13 bases spanning the gap. The CDR3 runs 15 residues. Germline-derived CDR1 and CDR2 are SGHTA and FQGNSA. The CDR3 nucleotides read TGTGCCAGCAGCTTACTCGGAGGGGGCCACAATGAGCAGTTCTTC. It codes for CASSLLGGGHNEQFF. Combining the CDR3 with reference TRBV7-2 and TRBJ2-1 gives the whole variable domain GAGVSQSPSNKVTEKGKDVELRCDPISGHTALYWYRQSLGQGLEFLIYFQGNSAPDKSGLPSDRFSAERTGGSVSTLTIQRTQQEDSAVYLCASSLLGGGHNEQFFGPGTRLTVL.

This clone was picked up one time. The rearrangement links TRBV2 to TRBJ1-4; TRBD1 aligns across 9 bases. V was clipped by 7 bases and J by 6 bases; unmatched bases: 6. The CDR3 runs 14 residues. CDR1 SNHLY and CDR2 FYNNEI come from the germline V gene. For the CDR3, the DNA is TGTGCCAGCATCCTTACAGGGGGCTATGAAAAACTGTTTTTT. Residues: CASILTGGYEKLFF.

This chain uses TRBV9 with TRBJ1-2; 8 nucleotides line up with TRBD1. CDR3 length: 14 residues. The V gene end was trimmed by 3 bases and the J gene end by 2 bases; junction bases not matched to a gene: 3. From germline, CDR1 is SGDLS and CDR2 YYNGEE. CDR3 sequence: CASSAHRGNYGYTF. Written as DNA, the CDR3 is TGTGCCAGCAGCGCCCACAGGGGGAACTATGGCTACACCTTC.

This chain joins TRBV6-5 and TRBJ2-1, with 13 bases fitting TRBD2. The V and J ends lost 2 bases and 7 bases, in that order; junction bases with no gene match: 2. The CDR3 is made up of 15 amino acids. Per germline, CDR1 MNHEY and CDR2 SVGAGI. Here the CDR3 DNA reads TGTGCCAGCAGTTACGGACTAGCGGGAGTGAATGAGCAGTTCTTC. This gives the protein CASSYGLAGVNEQFF.

V is TRBV2 and J is TRBJ2-1; 11 bases match TRBD2. The CDR3 totals 13 residues. The germline V gene has CDR1 SNHLY and CDR2 FYNNEI. Losses at the gene ends were 6 bases for V and 8 bases for J; bases not matched to a gene: 3. The CDR3 coding sequence is TGTGCCAGCAGACTAGCGGGAGCCGATGAGCAGTTCTTC. Translation: CASRLAGADEQFF.

The chain joins TRBV29-1 to TRBJ2-7, with 9 bases identical to TRBD1. The germline V gene has CDR1 SQVTM and CDR2 ANQGSEA. CDR3 length: 12 residues. After removal of 6 bases from V and 5 bases from J, the junction contained 5 bases not matched to a gene. The DNA of the CDR3 is TGCAGCGTGGTGGGACAGGGCCACGAGCAGTACTTC. Translation: CSVVGQGHEQYF.

The V and J genes are TRBV28 and TRBJ2-1; weak D call: TRBD2 (6 bases). The length of the CDR3 is 17 residues. Trimming removed 8 bases from V and 3 bases from J, with 23 bases in between. Germline assignment: CDR1 MDHEN and CDR2 SYDVKM. CDR3 DNA: TGTGCCAGCTTCGTCGATCGACCGGGACTGGGCTACAATGAGCAGTTCTTC. The encoded protein is CASFVDRPGLGYNEQFF.

The chain recombines TRBV12-5 with TRBJ2-1; 12 bases map to TRBD2. CDR1 and CDR2 (germline): LGHNT, FRNRAP. Trimming cost V 3 bases and J 8 bases; bases outside gene matches: 5. The CDR3 consists of 15 residues. Here the CDR3 reads CASGLAGTSGYEQFF. CDR3 in DNA: TGTGCTAGTGGTTTAGCCGGGACTAGCGGGTATGAGCAGTTCTTC.

This sequence joins TRBV12-5 and TRBJ1-4, with D perhaps matching TRBD1 (5 bases). The germline V gene has CDR1 LGHNT and CDR2 FRNRAP. The CDR3 totals 15 residues. V lost 6 bases to trimming and J lost 2 bases, with 13 bases between them. CDR3 sequence: CASGTLGATNEKLFF. The CDR3, as DNA: TGTGCTAGTGGAACCCTAGGGGCCACTAATGAAAAACTGTTTTTT.